What follows are 30 T cell receptor beta chains derived from one specimen sequenced in a study of OX40 agonist ivuxolimab in advanced cancers. The method was immunoSEQ multiplex PCR; TCRdb's version includes in-frame clones alone and lacks a portion of them. The sample lists tens of thousands of clones, about 90% occurring once. The input for sequencing was CD4+ or CD8+ T cells sorted from blood, taken in a trial of the OX40 agonist ivuxolimab. Receptor source: an adult with an advanced solid tumor such as melanoma, head and neck, liver or kidney cancer.

The chain uses TRBV4-1 and TRBJ2-7, with D perhaps being TRBD1 or TRBD2 (5 bases each). Germline V CDR1 and CDR2: MGHRA, YSYEKL. V was trimmed by 1 base and J by 3 bases, leaving 13 bases between them. CDR3 length: 15 amino acids. In DNA, the CDR3 is TGCGCCAGCAGCCAAGGATCGGGACCGAACTACGAGCAGTACGTC. Translation: CASSQGSGPNYEQYV.

This clone was seen a single time. This chain connects TRBV5-6 to TRBJ2-7; D remains ambiguous. Germline lookup yields CDR1 SGHDT and CDR2 YYEEEE. Trimming took 4 bases from V and 4 from J, leaving 6 bases between them. This CDR3 region has 11 residues. The CDR3 coding sequence is TGTGCCAGCAGCAGATATTACGAGCAGTACTTC. Residues: CASSRYYEQYF.

This chain uses TRBV28 with TRBJ2-2, with 8 nucleotides matching TRBD2. The CDR3 consists of 16 residues. The germline V gene encodes CDR1 MDHEN and CDR2 SYDVKM. The V segment lost 4 bases and the J segment 0 bases; nucleotides outside the gene matches: 4. The CDR3 loop reads CASSSGRVANTGELFF. CDR3 nucleotides: TGTGCCAGCAGTTCCGGGAGGGTCGCGAACACCGGGGAGCTGTTTTTT. The entire variable domain, with the rest obtained from reference TRBV28 and TRBJ2-2, is as follows: DVKVTQSSRYLVKRTGEKVFLECVQDMDHENMFWYRQDPGLGLRLIYFSYDVKMKEKGDIPEGYSVSREKKERFSLILESASTNQTSMYLCASSSGRVANTGELFFGEGSRLTVL.

The rearrangement links TRBV15 to TRBJ2-7, with TRBD2 as a possible D gene (5 bases). Trimming removed 4 bases from V and 3 bases from J, with 7 bases in between. The CDR3 consists of 12 residues. CDR1 LNHNV and CDR2 YYDKDF come from the germline V gene (reference sequence). CDR3 region: CATSTSSYEQYF. The CDR3 region has the DNA TGTGCCACCAGCACTAGCAGCTACGAGCAGTACTTC.

This chain joins TRBV5-1 and TRBJ2-5, with D possibly called TRBD1 or TRBD2 (5 bases each). The germline V gene encodes CDR1 SGHRS and CDR2 YFSETQ. This CDR3 contains 15 residues. V lost 2 bases and J 0 bases, leaving 11 bases between the germline ends. CDR3 in amino acids: CASSLSLGDQETQYF. The CDR3 bases are TGCGCCAGCAGCTTAAGCTTGGGGGACCAAGAGACCCAGTACTTC.

The V call is TRBV27, the J call TRBJ1-2, with 7 bases fitting TRBD1. The V and J ends lost 3 bases and 8 bases, in that order; junction bases with no gene match: 3. The CDR3 covers 12 residues. The germline gives CDR1 MNHEY, CDR2 SMNVEV (reference sequence). As DNA, the CDR3 is TGTGCCAGCAGTTTCACAGGGGACGGCTACACCTTC. Protein product: CASSFTGDGYTF.

The chain recombines TRBV9 with TRBJ2-5, with D uncertain. CDR1 is SGDLS and CDR2 is YYNGEE in the germline V gene. The CDR3 extends over 13 amino acids. V was trimmed by 4 bases and J by 7 bases, leaving 14 bases between them. CDR3 loop: CASSPEAHGTQYF. Written as DNA, the CDR3 is TGTGCCAGCAGCCCCGAGGCCCATGGGACCCAGTACTTC.

The V gene is TRBV27, the J gene TRBJ2-7; 10 bases line up with TRBD2. Losses at the gene ends were 7 bases for V and 0 bases for J; bases not matched to a gene: 6. This CDR3 has 15 amino acids. Germline lookup yields CDR1 MNHEY and CDR2 SMNVEV (reference sequence). The CDR3: CASNIAGGGSYEQYF. The CDR3 bases are TGTGCCAGCAACATAGCGGGAGGAGGCTCCTACGAGCAGTACTTC.

This clone occurred a few times. V is TRBV7-9 and J is TRBJ2-7; unclear D gene. Between the trimmed V and J ends, which lost 3 bases and 5 bases, there was a span of 11 bases. CDR3 size: 13 residues. Looked up from germline, CDR1 is SEHNR and CDR2 is FQNEAQ (reference sequence). The CDR3 sequence is CASSFSPLDEQYV. CDR3 coding DNA: TGTGCCAGCAGCTTCTCTCCCTTGGACGAGCAGTACGTC.

In its sample, this clone was seen once. V gene TRBV13 combines with J gene TRBJ2-1; D possibly uses TRBD1 or TRBD2 (5 bases each). Germline CDR1 is PRHDT and CDR2 is FYEKMQ (reference sequence). CDR3 length equals 16 residues. V was cut by 3 bases and J by 9 bases, with 21 bases left in between. DNA for the CDR3: TGTGCCAGCAGCTTCGCTGGGGGATCGGTAAGCAGTGAGCAGTTCTTC. Its protein is CASSFAGGSVSSEQFF.

The genes are TRBV4-2 and TRBJ2-7; 9 bases are a match to TRBD2. The V and J ends lost 0 bases and 7 bases, in that order; junction bases with no gene match: 10. The CDR3 extends over 16 amino acids. The germline V gene encodes CDR1 LGHNA and CDR2 YNFKEQ. CDR3 sequence (DNA): TGTGCCAGCAGCCAAGATACCCTAGCGGGACCCTTAGAGCAGTACTTC. As protein: CASSQDTLAGPLEQYF.

The chain joins TRBV6-5 to TRBJ1-1; weak D call: TRBD1 (5 bases). Germline CDR1 MNHEY, CDR2 SVGAGI. The germline V and J ends were trimmed by 0 bases and 2 bases, with 10 bases remaining between them. The CDR3 has 15 residues. CDR3 in DNA: TGTGCCAGCAGTTACTCGATTGGGGGAAACACTGAAGCTTTCTTT. Translated, it gives CASSYSIGGNTEAFF.

The V call is TRBV27, the J call TRBJ2-1; the match to TRBD1 covers 8 bases. The V and J ends lost 0 bases and 14 bases, in that order; junction bases with no gene match: 6. This CDR3 is 13 amino acids long. Germline lookup yields CDR1 MNHEY and CDR2 SMNVEV (reference sequence). The CDR3 here is CASSLSSGGKEFF. In nucleotides, the CDR3 is TGTGCCAGCAGTTTATCGTCAGGGGGCAAGGAGTTCTTC.

In its sample, this clone was seen a few times. CDR3 in amino acids: CASSHTRDSFPYEQYF. The DNA for the CDR3 is TGTGCCAGCAGCCATACGCGGGACTCCTTTCCCTACGAGCAGTACTTC. The chain joins TRBV7-9 to TRBJ2-7, with a possible D match to TRBD2 (6 bases). This CDR3 is 16 amino acids long. Trimming took 5 bases from V and 2 from J, leaving 19 bases between them. Germline-derived CDR1 and CDR2 are SEHNR and FQNEAQ (reference sequence).

The V call is TRBV28, the J call TRBJ1-5; the D gene is possibly TRBD1 (6 bases). Germline lookup yields CDR1 MDHEN and CDR2 SYDVKM. Trimming cost V 2 bases and J 7 bases, with 24 bases left between them. There are 18 residues in the CDR3. The CDR3 region has the DNA TGTGCCAGCAGTTTAGAAGCTCTGGGGGCGGGGGGCGGGCAGCCCCAGCATTTT. It specifies CASSLEALGAGGGQPQHF.

The chain links TRBV4-1 to TRBJ1-3; D remains ambiguous. The CDR3 totals 15 residues. CDR1 is MGHRA and CDR2 is YSYEKL in the germline V gene. Trimming left V 2 bases short and J 0 bases short, with 8 bases between. In DNA, the CDR3 is TGCGCCAGCAGCCAATCGGTGTCCTCTGGAAACACCATATATTTT. This codes for CASSQSVSSGNTIYF.

This chain uses TRBV29-1 with TRBJ2-2, with no clear D. The germline CDR1 and CDR2 sequences are SQVTM and ANQGSEA. The CDR3 runs to 13 residues. Trimming took 4 bases from V and 0 from J, leaving 6 bases between them. The CDR3 region has the DNA TGCAGCGTTGCGGCTCCGAACACCGGGGAGCTGTTTTTT. This gives the protein CSVAAPNTGELFF.

The chain links TRBV14 to TRBJ2-2, with no clear D. This CDR3 has 14 residues. V gave up 4 bases and J gave up 6 bases, with 12 bases separating them. Per the germline V gene, CDR1 is SGHDN and CDR2 is FVKESK. The CDR3 spells CASSPWAVPGELFF. The CDR3 DNA follows: TGTGCCAGCAGCCCCTGGGCTGTCCCCGGGGAGCTGTTTTTT.

The chain is built from TRBV29-1 and TRBJ1-4, with D possibly matching TRBD1 (5 bases). The CDR3 is 11 amino acids. Germline lookup yields CDR1 SQVTM and CDR2 ANQGSEA. V was cut by 7 bases and J by 7 bases, with 10 bases left in between. CDR3 DNA sequence: TGCAGCGCGTCCCAGGGTGAAAAACTGTTTTTT. Protein product: CSASQGEKLFF.

The chain couples TRBV7-9 to TRBJ1-5, with D perhaps matching TRBD1 (6 bases). Looked up from germline, CDR1 is SEHNR and CDR2 is FQNEAQ (reference sequence). Deletions cut 4 bases from V and 2 bases from J, with 15 bases between. This CDR3 contains 16 residues. The CDR3 protein is CASSSDRGRGNQPQHF. CDR3 nucleotides: TGTGCCAGCAGCTCAGATCGGGGGCGCGGCAATCAGCCCCAGCATTTT.

The chain recombines TRBV6-1 with TRBJ2-5, with TRBD1 as a possible D gene (6 bases). The germline V and J ends were trimmed by 5 bases and 1 base, with 11 bases remaining between them. Looked up from germline, CDR1 is MNHNS and CDR2 is SASEGT. The CDR3 consists of 14 residues. CDR3 residues: CASSSWTVQETQYF. DNA of the CDR3: TGTGCCAGCAGTTCCTGGACAGTCCAAGAGACCCAGTACTTC.

The gene calls are TRBV30 and TRBJ1-2, with 9 positions matching TRBD1. CDR1 is GTSNPN, CDR2 SVGIG, per germline (reference sequence). The CDR3 consists of 15 residues. V was pared by 3 bases and J by 2 bases, with 7 bases of the junction left unmatched. CDR3 nucleotide sequence: TGTGCCTGGAGCCTAGACAGGGGGAGAAACTATGGCTACACCTTC. It translates to CAWSLDRGRNYGYTF.

This chain uses TRBV27 with TRBJ2-3; D is unclear. This CDR3 is built from 16 residues. V was clipped by 6 bases and J by 2 bases, with 18 bases between them. Germline CDR1 and CDR2: MNHEY and SMNVEV (reference sequence). CDR3 DNA: TGTGCCAGCAGCCCCTCTGTAGGAGCGTACACAGATACGCAGTATTTT. Amino acids: CASSPSVGAYTDTQYF.

The chain carries TRBV14 and TRBJ2-7; no clear D. The V gene lost 0 bases and the J gene lost 2 bases, with 8 bases spanning the gap. The CDR3 is 14 amino acids. CDR1 SGHDN and CDR2 FVKESK come from the germline V gene. In nucleotides, the CDR3 is TGTGCCAGCAGCCAAGAGTCACCTGCCTACGAGCAGTACTTC. Translated, it gives CASSQESPAYEQYF.

V and J are TRBV7-6 and TRBJ1-2, with D tentatively TRBD1 (5 bases). The germline V and J ends were trimmed by 8 bases and 4 bases, with 14 bases remaining between them. Per germline, CDR1 SGHVS and CDR2 FNYEAQ. This CDR3 comprises 13 residues. The CDR3 nucleotides are TGTGCCAGCGGCAAGGGACGCCTCTATGGCTACACCTTC. This translates into CASGKGRLYGYTF.

The genes are TRBV19 and TRBJ1-5; D not resolved. The CDR3 totals 14 residues. Germline CDR1 LNHDA, CDR2 SQIVND (reference sequence). V was clipped by 8 bases and J by 0 bases, with 11 bases between them. The CDR3 spells CASLNTYSNQPQHF. The CDR3 bases are TGTGCCAGTCTAAACACTTATAGCAATCAGCCCCAGCATTTT.

V and J are TRBV4-2 and TRBJ2-7; no definite D call. Between the trimmed V and J ends, which lost 0 bases and 3 bases, there was a span of 6 bases. The CDR3 length is 13 residues. Germline CDR1 LGHNA, CDR2 YNFKEQ. DNA for the CDR3: TGTGCCAGCAGCCAAGACAACAGCTACGAGCAGTACTTC. It codes for CASSQDNSYEQYF.

The rearrangement links TRBV9 to TRBJ2-1; D remains ambiguous. This CDR3 is built from 11 residues. Trimming pared 3 bases from V and 7 bases from J, leaving 5 bases between. Germline loops: CDR1 SGDLS, CDR2 YYNGEE. The CDR3 sequence is CASSANNEQFF. DNA of the CDR3: TGTGCCAGCAGCGCGAATAATGAGCAGTTCTTC.

The rearrangement links TRBV4-2 to TRBJ2-2; D may be TRBD2 (6 bases). V was trimmed by 3 bases and J by 0 bases, leaving 20 bases between them. The CDR3 length is 19 residues. Germline V CDR1 and CDR2: LGHNA, YNFKEQ. CDR3 loop: CASSQGGQTQFANTGELFF. Written as DNA, the CDR3 is TGTGCCAGCAGCCAGGGGGGTCAGACACAGTTCGCGAACACCGGGGAGCTGTTTTTT.

The V and J genes are TRBV6-1 and TRBJ1-3; no definite D call. The CDR3 is 13 amino acids. The V gene lost 6 bases and the J gene lost 2 bases, with 8 bases spanning the gap. Germline V gene sequence: CDR1 MNHNS, CDR2 SASEGT. The CDR3 protein is CASRGEAGNTIYF. The DNA for the CDR3 is TGTGCCAGCAGAGGAGAGGCTGGAAACACCATATATTTT.